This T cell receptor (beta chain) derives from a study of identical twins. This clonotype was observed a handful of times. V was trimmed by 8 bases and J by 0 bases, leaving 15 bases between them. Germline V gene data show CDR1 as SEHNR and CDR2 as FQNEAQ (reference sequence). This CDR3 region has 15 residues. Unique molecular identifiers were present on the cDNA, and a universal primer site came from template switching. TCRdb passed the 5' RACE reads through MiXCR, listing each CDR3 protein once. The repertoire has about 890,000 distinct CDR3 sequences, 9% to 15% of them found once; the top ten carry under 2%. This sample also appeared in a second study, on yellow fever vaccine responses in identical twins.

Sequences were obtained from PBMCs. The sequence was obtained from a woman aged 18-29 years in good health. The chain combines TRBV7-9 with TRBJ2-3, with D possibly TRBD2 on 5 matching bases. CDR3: CASQRADPSTDTQYF. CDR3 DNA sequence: TGTGCCAGCCAGAGAGCGGACCCCAGCACAGATACGCAGTATTTT.